This T cell receptor beta chain derives from a study of blood T cell repertoires in COVID-19. CDR1 is LGHDT, CDR2 YNNKEL, per germline (reference sequence). CDR3 length equals 15 residues. Trimming stripped 2 bases from V and 3 bases from J, with 8 bases between. Sequencing was performed with immunoSEQ multiplex PCR; in TCRdb, only in-frame clones are kept and a portion is missing. This table holds approximately 190,000 clones, under 90% found once. The clonotype originates from a man older than 75 with acute or convalescent COVID-19. The V and J genes are TRBV3-1 (or the pseudogene TRBV3-2) and TRBJ2-6; D is unclear. The sample was peripheral blood. This CDR3 is CASSQLTDGANVLTF. The CDR3 DNA sequence: TGTGCCAGCAGCCAACTAACTGATGGGGCCAACGTCCTGACTTTC.